One sample yielded the 11 T cell receptor beta chains listed below, sequenced in a study of OX40 agonist ivuxolimab in advanced cancers. Clones were read by immunoSEQ multiplex PCR, and TCRdb kept only the in-frame ones, dropping some. The profile shows some 87,000 clones, roughly 91% of them singletons. Specimen: CD4+ or CD8+ T cells sorted from blood, collected in a trial of the OX40 agonist ivuxolimab. The receptors originated from an adult with an advanced solid tumor such as melanoma, head and neck, liver or kidney cancer.

This chain connects TRBV7-2 to TRBJ1-2, with no clear D. The CDR3 contains 12 residues. Looked up from germline, CDR1 is SGHTA and CDR2 is FQGNSA. Trimming removed 8 bases from V and 4 bases from J, with 11 bases in between. CDR3 in amino acids: CASGDRSYGYTF. CDR3 DNA: TGTGCCAGCGGGGATCGGAGCTATGGCTACACCTTC.

V is TRBV7-2 and J is TRBJ2-5; 9 positions match TRBD2. V shed 1 base, J shed 4 bases, and the junction held 7 bases outside the gene matches. CDR1 and CDR2 from the germline V gene are SGHTA and FQGNSA. The CDR3 consists of 16 residues. Here the CDR3 DNA reads TGTGCCAGCAGCTTAGTGATTGGACTAGCGTTAGAGACCCAGTACTTC. It translates to CASSLVIGLALETQYF.

This chain links TRBV7-2 with TRBJ1-1; possibly TRBD1 for D (5 bases). Germline V CDR1 and CDR2: SGHTA, FQGNSA. CDR3 length: 13 residues. Trimming stripped 4 bases from V and 5 bases from J, with 11 bases between. CDR3 bases: TGTGCCAGCAGCTACGGGGCTCGTACTGAAGCTTTCTTT. It encodes CASSYGARTEAFF.

The chain carries TRBV7-2 and TRBJ2-5; the D is unclear. Trimming removed 2 bases from V and 1 base from J, with 8 bases in between. This CDR3 has 14 residues. The V gene's germline CDR1 is SGHTA and CDR2 FQGNSA. This CDR3 reads CASSLLGSQETQYF. The CDR3 DNA follows: TGTGCCAGCAGCTTACTGGGCAGCCAAGAGACCCAGTACTTC.

The chain is built from TRBV19 and TRBJ2-2; D not certain. The CDR3 loop spans 14 amino acids. Looked up from germline, CDR1 is LNHDA and CDR2 is SQIVND (reference sequence). V lost 7 bases, J lost 1 base, and 10 bases lay in between. CDR3 protein: CASNPDLNTGELFF. The CDR3 region has the DNA TGTGCCAGTAATCCGGACCTGAACACCGGGGAGCTGTTTTTT.

This rearrangement joins TRBV6-5 to TRBJ2-2; D may be TRBD2 (6 bases). Germline V lookup: CDR1 MNHEY, CDR2 SVGAGI. CDR3 size: 14 residues. V lost 6 bases and J 4 bases, leaving 12 bases between the germline ends. CDR3 residues: CASSPLGGTGELFF. DNA for the CDR3: TGTGCCAGCAGCCCCCTCGGGGGCACCGGGGAGCTGTTTTTT.

The rearrangement uses TRBV30 and TRBJ1-2, with D unclear. Trimming took 0 bases from V and 6 from J, leaving 14 bases between them. The CDR3 is made up of 14 amino acids. Germline assignment: CDR1 GTSNPN and CDR2 SVGIG (reference sequence). DNA for the CDR3: TGTGCCTGGAGTGTAGGAGTAGTCGAGAATGGCTACACCTTC. Amino acid sequence: CAWSVGVVENGYTF.

The CDR3 reads CASTGVMGRNSDGNTIYF. CDR3 coding DNA: TGTGCCAGTACCGGGGTAATGGGACGCAACTCTGACGGAAACACCATATATTTT. The chain joins TRBV19 to TRBJ1-3; possible D gene TRBD1, 5 bases. The germline V gene has CDR1 LNHDA and CDR2 SQIVND (reference sequence). Trimming removed 7 bases from V and 4 bases from J, with 26 bases in between. This CDR3 is 18 amino acids long.

This rearrangement joins TRBV18 to TRBJ1-3; 10 bases match TRBD1. The CDR3 covers 15 residues. The ends lost 6 bases at V and 8 bases at J; junction bases unmatched: 10. CDR1 and CDR2 (germline): KGHSH, LQKENI. The CDR3 region is CASSLGTGAVDTIYF. The DNA of the CDR3 is TGTGCCAGCTCTCTAGGGACAGGGGCCGTGGACACCATATATTTT.

This clone appeared once. The chain carries TRBV19 and TRBJ1-4; 9 nucleotides match TRBD1. This CDR3 is 15 amino acids long. V lost 5 bases, J lost 10 bases, and 11 bases stayed unmatched. Germline V gene lookup returns CDR1 LNHDA and CDR2 SQIVND (reference sequence). CDR3 bases: TGTGCCAGTAGTGAAGCCGGGACAGGGTGGAGAAAACTGTTTTTT. It translates to CASSEAGTGWRKLFF.

The chain employs TRBV28 and TRBJ2-1; 10 positions match TRBD1. V was clipped by 7 bases and J by 4 bases; unmatched bases: 10. The CDR3 covers 16 residues. The V gene's germline CDR1 is MDHEN and CDR2 SYDVKM. The CDR3 DNA sequence: TGTGCCAGCACCTTGCCGGGGACAGGGGTATACAATGAGCAGTTCTTC. This translates into CASTLPGTGVYNEQFF.